A single sample is the source of the 2 T cell receptor beta chains below, sequenced in a study of T cells expressing NK-cell markers. Reprocessing the 5' RACE reads, TCRdb reports a single entry for every CDR3 protein and omits DNA. The sample features 350,000 to 400,000 distinct CDR3 sequences, with around 10% in its top ten. The specimen sequenced was blood T cells: a sorted CD56 or NKG2C T cell subset, CD4+ or CD8+ T cells, or bulk PBMC T cells (not recorded which). The origin of the receptors is a woman in her fifties or sixties in good health.

The CDR3: CSARDEAGENIQYF. The chain combines TRBV20-1 with TRBJ2-4; TCRdb indicates TRBD2, and absent DNA this call remains unverified. CDR1 and CDR2 from the germline V gene are DFQATT and SNEGSKA (reference sequence). The CDR3 consists of 14 residues.

V and J are TRBV9 and TRBJ1-4. CDR3 length: 16 residues. Germline V gives CDR1 SGDLS, CDR2 YYNGEE. The CDR3 sequence is CASSVNLDAYNEKLFF. The variable domain in full, with the rest retrieved from reference TRBV9 and TRBJ1-4, is DSGVTQTPKHLITATGQRVTLRCSPRSGDLSVYWYQQSLDQGLQFLIQYYNGEERAKGNILERFSAQQFPDLHSELNLSSLELGDSALYFCASSVNLDAYNEKLFFGSGTQLSVL.